Only a few counts were recorded for the clone carrying this T cell receptor beta chain. The antigen is not known. The sample is drawn from a study of cytomegalovirus exposure and HLA in healthy donors. In the study overall: An earlier analysis identified approximately 110 million unique TCR beta sequences in about 179 million T cells. Findings and limits, study-wide: Follow-up analysis later connected one missense variant in DCLRE1C with trimming of TCR beta V- and J-genes. It was assumed in the presence/absence analyses that sequencing depth was roughly uniform across donors.

The ends were cut back, 0 bases at V and 1 base at J, with 4 bases in the middle. The CDR3 consists of 13 residues. CDR1 SGHDT and CDR2 YYEEEE come from the germline V gene. Both 60 Vbeta primers and 13 Jbeta primers went into the PCR. Generated by immunoSEQ multiplex PCR, the TCRdb table keeps only in-frame clones and is missing some. The sample includes 130,000 or so clones, over 60% of them seen just once. The chain uses TRBV5-6 and TRBJ1-1; no firm D call. Sequences were obtained from PBMCs. This sequence originates from a female donor in good health and CMV-seronegative. The CDR3 nucleotides are TGTGCCAGCAGCTTGGCATGGAACACTGAAGCTTTCTTT. It specifies CASSLAWNTEAFF. The full variable domain, in which reference TRBV5-6 and TRBJ1-1 provide the parts outside the CDR3, is DAGVTQSPTHLIKTRGQQVTLRCSPKSGHDTVSWYQQALGQGPQFIFQYYEEEERQRGNFPDRFSGHQFPNYSSELNVNALLLGDSALYLCASSLAWNTEAFFGQGTRLTVV.